A single sample gave rise to the 10 T cell receptor beta chains below, sequenced in a study of Graves' ophthalmopathy and Graves' hyperthyroidism. Researchers took RNA transcripts and amplified TCR beta CDR3 regions from them. HTBI primers served in a first-round RT-PCR, which a second-round multiplex PCR followed. In TCRdb, the multiplex PCR reads were re-called with MiXCR into one record per CDR3 protein. The sample has almost 750,000 distinct CDR3 sequences, 40% seen once. Sequencing used peripheral blood. The origin of the receptors is an adult man with Graves' ophthalmopathy.

Details on this clonotype: At one end, the junction sequence differs from germline, possibly due to a read error. The chain joins TRBV24-1 to TRBJ1-5; D is perhaps TRBD1 (6 bases). Germline CDR1 is KGHDR and CDR2 is SFDVKD. This CDR3 is 15 amino acids long. The CDR3 region has the DNA TGTGCCAGCAGTGCCCAGGACAGTATCAATCAGCCCCAGCATTTT. This codes for CASSAQDSINQPQHF.

The rearrangement uses TRBV7-9 and TRBJ1-2; the D is unclear. The V gene lost 6 bases and the J gene lost 6 bases, with 17 bases spanning the gap. CDR3 length: 14 residues. Germline V gene sequence: CDR1 SEHNR, CDR2 FQNEAQ (reference sequence). CDR3: CASSSPGSSHGYTF. The DNA of the CDR3 is TGTGCCAGCAGTTCCCCCGGGTCTTCCCATGGCTACACCTTC.

The sample holds many counts of this clonotype. This rearrangement joins TRBV2 to TRBJ1-5; D not certain. CDR1 and CDR2 from the germline V gene are SNHLY and FYNNEI. The CDR3 is 13 amino acids. Trimming took 6 bases from V and 0 from J, leaving 6 bases between them. The CDR3 sequence is CASRIVSNQPQHF. DNA of the CDR3: TGTGCCAGCAGAATAGTTAGCAATCAGCCCCAGCATTTT.

This chain joins TRBV7-6 and TRBJ1-1; a possible D gene is TRBD1 (6 bases). Looked up from germline, CDR1 is SGHVS and CDR2 is FNYEAQ. The CDR3 contains 15 residues. Trimming cost V 5 bases and J 1 base, with 14 bases left between them. The CDR3 DNA is TGTGCCAGCAGCCAAGCCTCAGGGGCGAACACTGAAGCTTTCTTT. Translated: CASSQASGANTEAFF.

As regards this clonotype: A read error may explain this, as a much larger clone is one base away. The rearrangement links TRBV15 to TRBJ1-5, with TRBD1 matching 8 bases. V lost 0 bases to trimming and J lost 7 bases; unmatched junction nucleotides: 20. Germline V CDR1 and CDR2: LNHNV, YYDKDF (reference sequence). The CDR3 contains 20 residues. DNA for the CDR3: TGTGCCACCAGCAGAGATTCACCGGAGACAGGGGCCTTAAGGGTCCAGCCCCAGCATTTT. Translated, it gives CATSRDSPETGALRVQPQHF.

This clonotype was seen many times. This chain uses TRBV7-6 with TRBJ2-5, with 12 bases fitting TRBD2. The CDR3 is made up of 16 amino acids. CDR1 and CDR2 from the germline V gene are SGHVS and FNYEAQ. Germline trimming cut 5 bases from V and 4 bases from J; bases unmatched to any gene: 8. CDR3 protein: CASSLTTSGSGETQYF. The DNA for the CDR3 is TGTGCCAGCAGCCTAACGACTAGCGGGAGCGGAGAGACCCAGTACTTC.

The chain couples TRBV25-1 to TRBJ2-7, with TRBD1 as a possible D gene (5 bases). The CDR3 runs 13 residues. Germline V gene sequence: CDR1 MGHDK, CDR2 SYGVNS. V was cut by 5 bases and J by 7 bases, with 15 bases left in between. The CDR3 spells CASSLFQGPEQYF. CDR3 bases: TGTGCCAGCAGTTTATTCCAGGGCCCTGAGCAGTACTTC.

This clonotype showed up many times. This sequence joins TRBV15 and TRBJ2-7; D uncertain. Between the trimmed V and J ends, which lost 1 base and 6 bases, there was a span of 4 bases. The CDR3 has 11 residues. CDR1 LNHNV and CDR2 YYDKDF come from the germline V gene (reference sequence). The CDR3 DNA sequence: TGTGCCACCAGCAGAGGGGTCGAGCAGTACTTC. Translation: CATSRGVEQYF.

The CDR3 region is CASSVASGWTGELFF. The CDR3 DNA reads as TGTGCCAGCAGCGTAGCCAGCGGGTGGACCGGGGAGCTGTTTTTT. V and J are TRBV9 and TRBJ2-2; tentatively, D is TRBD2 (6 bases). V shed 0 bases and J shed 5 bases, with 11 bases lying between them. The CDR3 has 15 residues. The germline gives CDR1 SGDLS, CDR2 YYNGEE.

The table lists this clonotype with a count of one. Compared with germline, one end of the junction differs, possibly owing to a read error. The V and J genes are TRBV29-1 and TRBJ2-7; TRBD2 aligns across 7 bases. This CDR3 has 14 residues. Per germline, CDR1 SQVTM and CDR2 ANQGSEA. CDR3 nucleotide sequence: TGCAGCGTTATTGGGGAGGGATGGACCGGGGAGCTGTACTTC. This sequence encodes CSVIGEGWTGELYF.